A selection of T cell receptor beta chains follows, all from one sample in a study of T cells in Graves' hyperthyroidism and ophthalmopathy. TCRdb reprocessed the multiplex PCR reads with MiXCR, giving one entry per CDR3 protein. The table lists around 520,000 distinct CDR3 sequences, about an eighth of them singletons. The sequencing sample was made of blood. These receptors came from a young woman with Graves' hyperthyroidism. Both conserved end residues are part of each CDR3. Each record gives: J gene, V gene, clone size, D gene, CDR3 DNA, CDR3 protein. A D gene is named only where the DNA matches it firmly. Clone size, where shown, is once, few, many, or a class for clones that have expanded.

j_gene: TRBJ1-4
v_gene: TRBV20-1
abundance: many
d_gene: -
CDR3nt: TGCAGTGCTAGTGAACAAACCCGAAATGAAAAACTGTTTTTT
CDR3aa: CSASEQTRNEKLFF

j_gene: TRBJ2-1
v_gene: TRBV7-2
abundance: many
d_gene: TRBD1
CDR3nt: TGTGCCAGCAGCGCCCGGGACAGGGGTGAGCAGTTCTTC
CDR3aa: CASSARDRGEQFF

j_gene: TRBJ2-7
v_gene: TRBV27
abundance: few
d_gene: TRBD2
CDR3nt: TGTGCCAGCAGCCGAAGAGCGGGAGACACCTACGAGCAGTACTTC
CDR3aa: CASSRRAGDTYEQYF

j_gene: TRBJ1-1
v_gene: TRBV27
abundance: -
d_gene: TRBD1
CDR3nt: TGTGCCAGCAGTGGTGCCGGGACAGGGAGCACTGAAGCTTTCTTT
CDR3aa: CASSGAGTGSTEAFF

j_gene: TRBJ2-1
v_gene: TRBV7-2
abundance: few
d_gene: -
CDR3nt: TGTGCCAGCAGCTTAGTAGGACCCCTCTACAATGAGCAGTTCTTC
CDR3aa: CASSLVGPLYNEQFF

j_gene: TRBJ2-1
v_gene: TRBV2
abundance: many
d_gene: -
CDR3nt: TGTGCCAGTGCGGGACTCTACAATGAGCAGTTCTTC
CDR3aa: CASAGLYNEQFF

j_gene: TRBJ2-1
v_gene: TRBV5-1
abundance: many
d_gene: -
CDR3nt: TGCGCCAGCAGTCCCTTTGATACATACAATGAGCAGTTCTTC
CDR3aa: CASSPFDTYNEQFF

j_gene: TRBJ2-3
v_gene: TRBV2
abundance: many
d_gene: -
CDR3nt: TGTGCCAGCCGCCGGGTGGGCAGCACAGATACGCAGTATTTT
CDR3aa: CASRRVGSTDTQYF

j_gene: TRBJ1-5
v_gene: TRBV11-2
abundance: -
d_gene: TRBD1
CDR3nt: TGTGCCAGCAGCCGGATGGGACAGGGCGATCAGCCCCAGCATTTT
CDR3aa: CASSRMGQGDQPQHF

j_gene: TRBJ1-1
v_gene: TRBV20-1
abundance: many
d_gene: -
CDR3nt: TGCAGTGCTAGAGCTGCACCGAACACTGAAGCTTTCTTT
CDR3aa: CSARAAPNTEAFF

j_gene: TRBJ2-5
v_gene: TRBV7-6
abundance: many
d_gene: -
CDR3nt: TGTGCCAGCAGCTTAGACGGGCAGGGAGGCGTAGAGACCCAGTACTTC
CDR3aa: CASSLDGQGGVETQYF

j_gene: TRBJ2-1
v_gene: TRBV6-1
abundance: many
d_gene: -
CDR3nt: TGTGCCAGTATCAGGGTGGGCGGGTACAATGAGCAGTTCTTC
CDR3aa: CASIRVGGYNEQFF

j_gene: TRBJ1-1
v_gene: TRBV5-1
abundance: many
d_gene: -
CDR3nt: TGCGCCAGCAGCTCTTGGGCTCGGGAGAACACTGAAGCTTTCTTT
CDR3aa: CASSSWARENTEAFF

j_gene: TRBJ2-5
v_gene: TRBV18
abundance: many
d_gene: -
CDR3nt: TGTGCCAGCTCACCACCGGTATCGGGGCGCCAAGAGACCCAGTACTTC
CDR3aa: CASSPPVSGRQETQYF

j_gene: TRBJ2-5
v_gene: TRBV6-1
abundance: many
d_gene: -
CDR3nt: TGTGCCAGCAGTGAACGAGGGCCCCAAGAGACCCAGTACTTC
CDR3aa: CASSERGPQETQYF

j_gene: TRBJ2-7
v_gene: TRBV30
abundance: many
d_gene: -
CDR3nt: TGTGCCTGGAGGGCTAGCGAGATCTCCTACGAGCAGTACTTC
CDR3aa: CAWRASEISYEQYF

j_gene: TRBJ1-2
v_gene: TRBV7-2
abundance: -
d_gene: -
CDR3nt: TGTGCCAGCAGCGAGACAAACGGACGGGCTGGCTACACCTTC
CDR3aa: CASSETNGRAGYTF

j_gene: TRBJ2-4
v_gene: TRBV7-9
abundance: -
d_gene: -
CDR3nt: TGTGCCAGCAGCCTACCGGAGAACATTCAGTACTTC
CDR3aa: CASSLPENIQYF

j_gene: TRBJ1-5
v_gene: TRBV3-1
abundance: many
d_gene: -
CDR3nt: TGTGCCAGCAGCCTGCGGGCAGGGAATCAGCCCCAGCATTTT
CDR3aa: CASSLRAGNQPQHF

j_gene: TRBJ1-1
v_gene: TRBV9
abundance: once
d_gene: TRBD1
CDR3nt: TGTGCCAGCAGCCAGGGGGCACCGAACACTGAAGCTTTCTTT
CDR3aa: CASSQGAPNTEAFF

j_gene: TRBJ2-1
v_gene: TRBV7-3
abundance: many
d_gene: TRBD1
CDR3nt: TGTGCCAGCAGCCCTGCTGATCTTACAGGGGACAATGAGCAGTTCTTC
CDR3aa: CASSPADLTGDNEQFF

j_gene: TRBJ2-3
v_gene: TRBV29-1
abundance: many
d_gene: -
CDR3nt: TGCAGCGTTGAAGGTTTTGCGGCGACGGATACGCAGTATTTT
CDR3aa: CSVEGFAATDTQYF

j_gene: TRBJ2-3
v_gene: TRBV9
abundance: -
d_gene: -
CDR3nt: TGTGCCAGCAGCGTAGTTGGGGGGAGCACAGATACGCAGTATTTT
CDR3aa: CASSVVGGSTDTQYF

j_gene: TRBJ2-2
v_gene: TRBV27
abundance: many
d_gene: TRBD1
CDR3nt: TGTGCCAGCAGTTCCCCGGGACAGGGGGCAGTTCGTGTCGGGGAGCTGTTTTTT
CDR3aa: CASSSPGQGAVRVGELFF

j_gene: TRBJ2-5
v_gene: TRBV4-1
abundance: -
d_gene: -
CDR3nt: TGCGCCAGCAGCCCCTTTTGGGAGAGGACTGAGACCCAGTACTTC
CDR3aa: CASSPFWERTETQYF

j_gene: TRBJ2-1
v_gene: TRBV2
abundance: many
d_gene: -
CDR3nt: TGTGCCAGCAGTGAGGCGGGGCCCTACAATGAGCAGTTCTTC
CDR3aa: CASSEAGPYNEQFF

j_gene: TRBJ1-1
v_gene: TRBV3-1
abundance: many
d_gene: -
CDR3nt: TGTGCCAGCAGCCAAGACGGGGAAGCTTTCTTT
CDR3aa: CASSQDGEAFF

j_gene: TRBJ2-2
v_gene: TRBV20-1
abundance: few
d_gene: -
CDR3nt: TGCAGTGCTAGCCCGTACGACCTTAGGGGAGCGGCCCCCGGGGAGCTGTTTTTT
CDR3aa: CSASPYDLRGAAPGELFF

j_gene: TRBJ2-3
v_gene: TRBV30
abundance: few
d_gene: -
CDR3nt: TGTGCCTGGGATAGGAGGCCAGATACGCAGTATTTT
CDR3aa: CAWDRRPDTQYF

j_gene: TRBJ2-1
v_gene: TRBV2
abundance: few
d_gene: -
CDR3nt: TGTGCCAGCAGCTCTGAGGGTGTTCAGTTCTTC
CDR3aa: CASSSEGVQFF

j_gene: TRBJ1-4
v_gene: TRBV5-1
abundance: many
d_gene: -
CDR3nt: TGCGCCAGCAGCTTGTTTGGGGGCTGGGATGAAAAACTGTTTTTT
CDR3aa: CASSLFGGWDEKLFF

j_gene: TRBJ2-2
v_gene: TRBV7-6
abundance: -
d_gene: TRBD2
CDR3nt: TGTGCCAGCAGCTCGGGACTAGCGGGACGCGGGGAGCTGTTTTTT
CDR3aa: CASSSGLAGRGELFF

j_gene: TRBJ2-5
v_gene: TRBV12-5
abundance: many
d_gene: -
CDR3nt: TGTGCTAGTGGTCCCCGGGAGACCCAGTACTTC
CDR3aa: CASGPRETQYF

j_gene: TRBJ2-1
v_gene: TRBV12-5
abundance: few
d_gene: -
CDR3nt: TGTGCTAGTGGTTTGGTTAGGAGTGAGCAGTTCTTC
CDR3aa: CASGLVRSEQFF

j_gene: TRBJ2-1
v_gene: TRBV4-1
abundance: few
d_gene: TRBD2
CDR3nt: TGCGCCAGCAGCCAAGAAGGGACTAGCGGGAGGGTAGGCAATGAGCAGTTCTTC
CDR3aa: CASSQEGTSGRVGNEQFF

j_gene: TRBJ2-7
v_gene: TRBV7-2
abundance: -
d_gene: TRBD2
CDR3nt: TGTGCCAGCAGCTTTCTAGCGGGTAGCTCCTACGAGCAGTACTTC
CDR3aa: CASSFLAGSSYEQYF

j_gene: TRBJ2-7
v_gene: TRBV29-1
abundance: many
d_gene: -
CDR3nt: TGCAGCGTTACTGCCGGGCCCGTATACGAGCAGTACTTC
CDR3aa: CSVTAGPVYEQYF

j_gene: TRBJ2-1
v_gene: TRBV20-1
abundance: many
d_gene: TRBD1
CDR3nt: TGCAGTGCTAGAAGGGACAGTTTCAATGAGCAGTTCTTC
CDR3aa: CSARRDSFNEQFF

j_gene: TRBJ2-3
v_gene: TRBV20-1
abundance: once
d_gene: -
CDR3nt: TGCAGTGCTGACGGCGGTAGCACAGATACGCAGTATTTT
CDR3aa: CSADGGSTDTQYF

j_gene: TRBJ1-1
v_gene: TRBV12-3/TRBV12-4
abundance: many
d_gene: -
CDR3nt: TGTGCCAGCAGCTTAACAGGGACCCGAAGGGCTTTCTTT
CDR3aa: CASSLTGTRRAFF

j_gene: TRBJ2-7
v_gene: TRBV18
abundance: -
d_gene: TRBD1
CDR3nt: TGTGCCAGCTCACGTCGACAGGGAAACTCCGGGGAGCAGTACTTC
CDR3aa: CASSRRQGNSGEQYF

j_gene: TRBJ2-1
v_gene: TRBV12-3/TRBV12-4
abundance: many
d_gene: -
CDR3nt: TGTGCCAGCAGTTTAGTAGGCGGGTATAGTGGTGAGCAGTTCTTC
CDR3aa: CASSLVGGYSGEQFF

j_gene: TRBJ1-5
v_gene: TRBV7-9
abundance: few
d_gene: -
CDR3nt: TGTGCCAGCAGCGCGACGGGCTATAGCAATCAGCCCCAGCATTTT
CDR3aa: CASSATGYSNQPQHF

j_gene: TRBJ1-6
v_gene: TRBV27
abundance: many
d_gene: -
CDR3nt: TGTGCCAGCAGTTTTCGGGGGGTCAATTCACCCCTCCACTTT
CDR3aa: CASSFRGVNSPLHF

j_gene: TRBJ2-3
v_gene: TRBV20-1
abundance: many
d_gene: -
CDR3nt: TGCAGTGCTAGAGATACCCTATTCACAGATACGCAGTATTTT
CDR3aa: CSARDTLFTDTQYF

j_gene: TRBJ2-2
v_gene: TRBV2
abundance: many
d_gene: -
CDR3nt: TGTGCCAGCAGTGTAACAAGCATCGGACAGGGAGGGGATGGGGAGCTGTTTTTT
CDR3aa: CASSVTSIGQGGDGELFF

j_gene: TRBJ2-2
v_gene: TRBV30
abundance: many
d_gene: -
CDR3nt: TGTGCCTGGAGTGTAGGTGCGGGCCCCGGGGAGCTGTTTTTT
CDR3aa: CAWSVGAGPGELFF

j_gene: TRBJ2-1
v_gene: TRBV20-1
abundance: few
d_gene: -
CDR3nt: TGCAGTGCTAGAGGTAGCGCGCTGTCCTACAATGAGCAGTTCTTC
CDR3aa: CSARGSALSYNEQFF